The 26 T cell receptor beta chains presented below share a single source sample, sequenced in a study of CD4+ T cells in melanoma. Clones were read by immunoSEQ multiplex PCR, and TCRdb kept only the in-frame ones, dropping some. The sample includes about 140,000 clones, 80% to 95% of them seen just once. All receptors derive from a human donor with melanoma.

The V gene is TRBV6-5, the J gene TRBJ1-1, with 8 bases fitting TRBD1. The CDR3 runs to 16 residues. In germline, CDR1 is MNHEY, CDR2 SVGAGI. The V and J ends lost 0 bases and 1 base, in that order; junction bases with no gene match: 4. The CDR3 spells CASSYSSQGANTEAFF. The CDR3 nucleotides read TGTGCCAGCAGTTACTCCTCCCAGGGGGCGAACACTGAAGCTTTCTTT.

The chain joins TRBV5-1 to TRBJ1-1; 10 bases line up with TRBD1. Trimming removed 4 bases from V and 0 bases from J; junction bases left unmatched: 6. Germline V gene lookup returns CDR1 SGHRS and CDR2 YFSETQ. CDR3 size: 16 residues. CDR3 nucleotide sequence: TGCGCCAGCAGCCCGGGACAGGGGCCCTTGAACACTGAAGCTTTCTTT. Its translation is CASSPGQGPLNTEAFF.

The V gene is TRBV15, the J gene TRBJ2-5; tentative D call: TRBD1 (6 bases). Germline V CDR1 and CDR2: LNHNV, YYDKDF (reference sequence). This CDR3 is built from 13 residues. Trimming removed 11 bases at V and 2 bases at J, with 15 bases between. CDR3 sequence: CAARGTGQETQYF. CDR3 bases: TGTGCCGCTCGGGGCACAGGGCAAGAGACCCAGTACTTC.

The chain links TRBV10-3 to TRBJ1-5, with 7 bases matching TRBD1. CDR1 is ENHRY, CDR2 SYGVKD, per germline. With V trimmed by 8 bases and J by 4 bases, 8 bases remained unmatched. The CDR3 has 14 amino acids. The DNA of the CDR3 is TGTGCCATCGCCCCGGGGGACAGTAATCAGCCCCAGCATTTT. Encoded protein: CAIAPGDSNQPQHF.

The rearrangement uses TRBV7-9 and TRBJ2-1; tentative D call: TRBD2 (5 bases). Trimming stripped 1 base from V and 7 bases from J, with 8 bases between. The CDR3 spans 13 residues. CDR1 and CDR2 from the germline V gene are SEHNR and FQNEAQ (reference sequence). In DNA form, the CDR3 reads TGTGCCAGCAGCTTAGGTGAGGGTAATGAGCAGTTCTTC. It is translated as CASSLGEGNEQFF. Full variable domain (missing parts from reference TRBV7-9 and TRBJ2-1): DTGVSQNPRHKITKRGQNVTFRCDPISEHNRLYWYRQTLGQGPEFLTYFQNEAQLEKSRLLSDRFSAERPKGSFSTLEIQRTEQGDSAMYLCASSLGEGNEQFFGPGTRLTVL.

CDR3: CASNNRQWNQPQHF. The DNA for the CDR3 is TGTGCCAGCAACAACAGGCAGTGGAATCAGCCCCAGCATTTT. The chain combines TRBV2 with TRBJ1-5, with D possibly matching TRBD1 (5 bases). The CDR3 is 14 amino acids. Germline assignment: CDR1 SNHLY and CDR2 FYNNEI. V was clipped by 7 bases and J by 4 bases, with 14 bases between them. The whole variable domain, remainder taken from reference TRBV2 and TRBJ1-5, is EPEVTQTPSHQVTQMGQEVILRCVPISNHLYFYWYRQILGQKVEFLVSFYNNEISEKSEIFDDQFSVERPDGSNFTLKIRSTKLEDSAMYFCASNNRQWNQPQHFGDGTRLSIL.

This clone was counted a single time. This chain joins TRBV7-3 and TRBJ2-2; D is possibly TRBD2 (6 bases). The germline gives CDR1 SGHTA, CDR2 FQGTGA. This CDR3 region has 16 residues. The V gene lost 5 bases and the J gene lost 2 bases, with 15 bases spanning the gap. The CDR3 is CASSDGRAGNTGELFF. CDR3 DNA sequence: TGTGCCAGCAGCGATGGTAGGGCGGGAAACACCGGGGAGCTGTTTTTT.

To note about this clone: The sample carries other DNA sequences with the same CDR3. This chain connects TRBV6-1 to TRBJ1-6; D is uncertain. V was shortened by 6 bases and J by 4 bases, with 10 bases between the two germline ends. Germline V gene sequence: CDR1 MNHNS, CDR2 SASEGT. This CDR3 has 14 amino acids. The DNA of the CDR3 is TGTGCCAGCAGCGCCGGTCCTTATAATTCACCCCTCCACTTT. It yields the protein CASSAGPYNSPLHF.

Only one count was recorded for this clone. This sequence joins TRBV30 and TRBJ2-2; 9 nucleotides line up with TRBD1. With V trimmed by 2 bases and J by 1 base, 5 bases remained unmatched. Germline CDR1 GTSNPN, CDR2 SVGIG (reference sequence). The CDR3 is 16 amino acids. In nucleotides, the CDR3 is TGTGCCTGGAGTCCTGGGACAGGGTGGAACACCGGGGAGCTGTTTTTT. This codes for CAWSPGTGWNTGELFF.

J is TRBJ2-5 and V is TRBV6-4, with D tentatively TRBD2 (6 bases). The V and J ends lost 3 bases and 7 bases respectively, with 12 bases between them. From germline, CDR1 is MRHNA and CDR2 SNTAGT. The CDR3 contains 13 residues. In DNA form, the CDR3 reads TGTGCCAGCAGTGAGGGCCCAGCGGGGACCCAGTACTTC. This encodes CASSEGPAGTQYF.

V and J are TRBV9 and TRBJ2-5; a weak D match, TRBD2 (5 bases). CDR1 and CDR2 from the germline V gene are SGDLS and YYNGEE. Deletions cut 0 bases from V and 1 base from J, with 7 bases between. The length of the CDR3 is 14 residues. The CDR3 region is CASSVGTLQETQYF. The CDR3 nucleotides are TGTGCCAGCAGCGTAGGGACTCTCCAAGAGACCCAGTACTTC.

The chain employs TRBV18 and TRBJ2-7; either TRBD1 or TRBD2 may fit D (6 bases each). Trimming removed 3 bases at V and 2 bases at J, with 17 bases between. The CDR3 is 16 amino acids. Germline loops: CDR1 KGHSH, CDR2 LQKENI. The CDR3 DNA reads TGTGCCAGCTCACCTGGGCTTTCGGGGGCAACCTACGAGCAGTACTTC. Its protein is CASSPGLSGATYEQYF.

This rearrangement joins TRBV10-3 to TRBJ2-2, with 8 bases lining up with TRBD1. J lost 7 bases, V lost 2 bases, and 15 bases had no gene match. Germline loops: CDR1 ENHRY, CDR2 SYGVKD. This CDR3 contains 18 residues. CDR3 nucleotide sequence: TGTGCCATCAGTGAGATGGGGGTTGAGTCCGGGACAGGCGGGGAGCTGTTTTTT. Amino acid sequence: CAISEMGVESGTGGELFF.

Note on this clone: The same CDR3 also results from other DNA sequences found in this sample. The chain uses TRBV6-5 and TRBJ1-2; D is perhaps TRBD1 (6 bases). Germline V gene sequence: CDR1 MNHEY, CDR2 SVGAGI. Between the trimmed V and J ends, which lost 4 bases and 5 bases, there was a span of 11 bases. CDR3 length: 13 amino acids. The CDR3 spells CASSSTGNYGYTF. The DNA for the CDR3 is TGTGCCAGCAGTTCAACAGGGAATTATGGCTACACCTTC.

This clone was detected once. The chain uses TRBV6-1 and TRBJ2-4, with 9 bases fitting TRBD2. J lost 7 bases, V lost 2 bases, and 12 bases had no gene match. The CDR3 consists of 17 residues. Per germline, CDR1 MNHNS and CDR2 SASEGT. Here the CDR3 reads CASSEPKGTSFENIQYF. The CDR3 region has the DNA TGTGCCAGCAGTGAACCCAAGGGGACTAGCTTTGAGAACATTCAGTACTTC.

The gene calls are TRBV5-6 and TRBJ2-4, with D possibly TRBD2 on 5 matching bases. Looked up from germline, CDR1 is SGHDT and CDR2 is YYEEEE. The V and J ends lost 4 bases and 4 bases respectively, with 15 bases between them. This CDR3 is 15 amino acids long. CDR3 nucleotides: TGTGCCAGCAGCGTCCTTGGTGGGGAGAAAAACATTCAGTACTTC. It encodes CASSVLGGEKNIQYF.

V gene TRBV20-1 combines with J gene TRBJ1-2, with D maybe TRBD1 (6 bases). V gave up 6 bases and J gave up 8 bases, with 13 bases separating them. The CDR3 is 11 amino acids. Germline-derived CDR1 and CDR2 are DFQATT and SNEGSKA (reference sequence). This chain's CDR3 is CSASQGRGYTF. The CDR3 coding sequence is TGCAGTGCCTCACAGGGACGCGGCTACACCTTC.

The genes are TRBV6-4 and TRBJ2-3; TRBD2 matches 9 bases. V gave up 3 bases and J gave up 4 bases; unmatched junction bases: 5. Germline CDR1 and CDR2: MRHNA and SNTAGT. The CDR3 contains 15 residues. The CDR3 here is CASSEEGGGADTQYF. CDR3 DNA sequence: TGTGCCAGCAGTGAAGAGGGCGGGGGGGCAGATACGCAGTATTTT.

The chain uses TRBV9 and TRBJ2-7; D perhaps matches TRBD1 (5 bases). CDR3 length equals 15 residues. V lost 4 bases and J 0 bases, leaving 14 bases between the germline ends. Germline V gives CDR1 SGDLS, CDR2 YYNGEE. DNA for the CDR3: TGTGCCAGCAGCCCCGGAGCCAGGGTCTCCTACGAGCAGTACTTC. The encoded protein is CASSPGARVSYEQYF.

The CDR3 DNA follows: TGTGCCAGCAGTGACGGCAGATTCAATGAGCAGTTCTTC. Encoded protein: CASSDGRFNEQFF. This rearrangement joins TRBV2 to TRBJ2-1; D gene ambiguous. Germline V gives CDR1 SNHLY, CDR2 FYNNEI. The V end was cut by 3 bases, the J end by 6 bases, with 9 bases between. The CDR3 has 13 residues.

V is TRBV5-1 and J is TRBJ2-3, with a possible D match to TRBD2 (5 bases). CDR1 and CDR2 (germline): SGHRS, YFSETQ. The germline V and J ends were trimmed by 2 bases and 1 base, with 11 bases remaining between them. The length of the CDR3 is 15 residues. As DNA, the CDR3 is TGCGCCAGCAGCTTATCTTCGCGGGGCACAGATACGCAGTATTTT. It is translated as CASSLSSRGTDTQYF.

V and J are TRBV28 and TRBJ1-1; TRBD1 is a possible D gene (5 bases). Germline lookup yields CDR1 MDHEN and CDR2 SYDVKM. This CDR3 is built from 14 residues. The V and J ends lost 8 bases and 1 base respectively, with 14 bases between them. CDR3 sequence reads: CASGTTVQNTEAFF. CDR3 DNA sequence: TGTGCCAGCGGGACGACAGTACAGAACACTGAAGCTTTCTTT.

This chain uses TRBV7-8 with TRBJ2-2; D may be TRBD1 (5 bases). Trimming pared 1 base from V and 9 bases from J, leaving 9 bases between. Germline assignment: CDR1 SGHVS and CDR2 FQNEAQ. The CDR3 consists of 13 residues. CDR3 sequence: CASSLDPGRELFF. As DNA, the CDR3 is TGTGCCAGCAGCTTAGATCCAGGGAGGGAGCTGTTTTTT.

The V gene is TRBV10-2, the J gene TRBJ2-7; D perhaps matches TRBD2 (6 bases). The CDR3 covers 16 residues. Germline values: CDR1 WSHSY, CDR2 SAAADI. V dropped 2 bases and J dropped 0 bases, with 14 bases sitting between them. In nucleotides, the CDR3 is TGCGCCAGCAGTGAGCCGCGCGGGGAGAGCTCCTACGAGCAGTACTTC. As protein: CASSEPRGESSYEQYF.

The chain links TRBV6-1 to TRBJ2-1; TRBD1 might be the D (6 bases). The CDR3 length is 14 residues. Germline V gene data show CDR1 as MNHNS and CDR2 as SASEGT. Trimming removed 1 base at V and 4 bases at J, with 8 bases between. The CDR3 region has the DNA TGTGCCAGCAGTGAAGTTACAGGGTACAATGAGCAGTTCTTC. Translating gives CASSEVTGYNEQFF.

J is TRBJ2-1 and V is TRBV7-3; TRBD2 matches 9 bases. The CDR3 consists of 17 residues. Per the germline V gene, CDR1 is SGHTA and CDR2 is FQGTGA. J lost 9 bases, V lost 2 bases, and 14 bases had no gene match. The CDR3 loop reads CASSLGTAGGRGSEQFF. CDR3 DNA: TGTGCCAGCAGCTTAGGGACAGCGGGGGGCCGGGGGAGTGAGCAGTTCTTC.